This T cell receptor beta chain was obtained from a study of blood T cell repertoires in COVID-19. Study in general: From T cells, B-cell-depleted T cells, or PBMCs came the material, which was cDNA or gDNA.

Germline loops: CDR1 SGHTA, CDR2 FQGNSA. The CDR3 has 15 residues. The germline V and J ends were trimmed by 1 base and 5 bases, with 14 bases remaining between them. Per the study methods: Estimates of nucleated cell counts were drawn from the amplification of reference gene primers. The data were produced by immunoSEQ multiplex PCR, yet TCRdb's version contains in-frame clones alone and is incomplete. That table is the source of V, J and clone size, and D and trimming were worked out from the DNA. The sample holds 150,000 to 200,000 clones; 75% to 90% are singletons and the top ten take about 10%. V gene TRBV7-2 combines with J gene TRBJ2-5, with D possibly being TRBD1 (6 bases). Sample: peripheral blood. This receptor was obtained from a woman aged 80 or over with active or convalescent COVID-19. The CDR3 DNA is TGTGCCAGCAGCTTAGAATCTGGGGGCCGGGAGACCCAGTACTTC. It encodes CASSLESGGRETQYF.